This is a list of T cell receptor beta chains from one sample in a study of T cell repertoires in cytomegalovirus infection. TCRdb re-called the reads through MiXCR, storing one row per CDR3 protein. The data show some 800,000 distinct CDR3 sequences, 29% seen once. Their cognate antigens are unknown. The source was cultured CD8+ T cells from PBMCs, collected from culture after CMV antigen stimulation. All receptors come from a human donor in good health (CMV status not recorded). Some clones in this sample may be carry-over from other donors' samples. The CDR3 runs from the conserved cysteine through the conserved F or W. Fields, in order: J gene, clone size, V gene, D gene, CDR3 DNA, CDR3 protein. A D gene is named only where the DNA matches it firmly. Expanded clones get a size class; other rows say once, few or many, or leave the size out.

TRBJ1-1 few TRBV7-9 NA TGTGCCAGCAGCACGGACCGATACACTGAAGCTTTCTTT CASSTDRYTEAFF
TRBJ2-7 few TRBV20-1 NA TGCAGTGCTAGGGAGGCCACGGACGAGCAGTACTTC CSAREATDEQYF
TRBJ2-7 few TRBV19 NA TGTGCCAGTAGTATAGCACACATCTACGAGCAGTACTTC CASSIAHIYEQYF
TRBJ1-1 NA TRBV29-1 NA TGCAGCGCTGCCCGGGAGATAAACACTGAAGCTTTCTTT CSAAREINTEAFF
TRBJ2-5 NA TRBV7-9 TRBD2 TGTGCCAGCAGCTCGGGGGTACTCAGGACTAGCGGGGGAGAGACCCAGTACTTC CASSSGVLRTSGGETQYF
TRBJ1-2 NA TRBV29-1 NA TGCAGCGTTGACACAGGGTCCAACTATGGCTACACCTTC CSVDTGSNYGYTF
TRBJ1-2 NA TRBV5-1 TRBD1 TGCGCCAGCAGCTCGTGGACAGGGGGCGAATATGGCTACACCTTC CASSSWTGGEYGYTF
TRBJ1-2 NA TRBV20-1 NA TGCAGTGCTTCACGGGGTAACTATGGCTACACCTTC CSASRGNYGYTF
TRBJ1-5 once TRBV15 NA TGTGCCACCAGCAGAGATTGGGCAGGGAACAATCAGCCCCAGCATTTT CATSRDWAGNNQPQHF
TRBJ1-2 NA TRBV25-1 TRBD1 TGTGCCAGCAGTTCGACAGGGTCAAGTGGCTACACCTTC CASSSTGSSGYTF
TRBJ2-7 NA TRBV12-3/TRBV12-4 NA TGTGCCAGCAGCTACATAGCGTACAGCGAGCAGTACTTC CASSYIAYSEQYF
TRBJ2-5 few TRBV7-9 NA TGTGCCAGCAGCTCCCGACAGGTTCAAGAGACCCAGTACTTC CASSSRQVQETQYF
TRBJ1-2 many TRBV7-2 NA TGTGCCAGCAGCTTACCAGAGACAGGCGGCTTTAACTATGGCTACACCTTC CASSLPETGGFNYGYTF
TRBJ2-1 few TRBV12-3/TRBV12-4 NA TGTGCCAGCAGCCTTACCAGTATCAGTGAGCAGTTCTTC CASSLTSISEQFF
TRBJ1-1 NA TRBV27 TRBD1 TGTGCCAGCAGTTTATTAGGACAGGCCATGAACACTGAAGCTTTCTTT CASSLLGQAMNTEAFF
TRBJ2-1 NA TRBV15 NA TGTGCCACCAGCAGAGGAAAGACTTTTTCCTACAATGAGCAGTTCTTC CATSRGKTFSYNEQFF
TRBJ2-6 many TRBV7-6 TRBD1 TGTGCCAGCAGCTTTCGAAGACAGGGATCTGGGGCCAACGTCCTGACTTTC CASSFRRQGSGANVLTF
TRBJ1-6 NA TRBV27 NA TGTGCCAGCAGTACGGGGATAGGCTCACCCCTCCACTTT CASSTGIGSPLHF
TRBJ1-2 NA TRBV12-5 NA TGTGCTAGTGGTTTGGGTCTCGGGCGCACCTTC CASGLGLGRTF
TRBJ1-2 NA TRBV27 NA TGTGCCAGCAGTTTATCAGGTTTTTCGGGGGGACTCTATGGCTACACCTTC CASSLSGFSGGLYGYTF
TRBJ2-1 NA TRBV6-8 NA TGTGCCAGCAGTTCCGGACAGCTGGATGAGCAGTTCTTC CASSSGQLDEQFF
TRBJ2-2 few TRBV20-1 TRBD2 TGCAGTGCTAGAGGTGGACTAGAAGGGGAGCTGTTTTTT CSARGGLEGELFF
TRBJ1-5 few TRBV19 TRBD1 TGTGCCAGTAGTATTCCGGGACAGGGCAATCAGCCCCAGCATTTT CASSIPGQGNQPQHF
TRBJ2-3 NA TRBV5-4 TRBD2 TGTGCCAGCAGTTCTAGCGGGTCTAGCACAGATACGCAGTATTTT CASSSSGSSTDTQYF
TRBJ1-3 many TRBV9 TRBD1 TGTGCCAGCAGCGTAGGGACAGGGCCTGGAAACACCATATATTTT CASSVGTGPGNTIYF
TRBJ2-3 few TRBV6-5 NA TGTGCCAGCAGTGAAGCCGACGGGAGCACAGATACGCAGTATTTT CASSEADGSTDTQYF
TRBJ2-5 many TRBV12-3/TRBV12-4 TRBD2 TGTGCCAGCAGTTTTACGCTAGCGGGGGTATCCCAAGAGACCCAGTACTTC CASSFTLAGVSQETQYF
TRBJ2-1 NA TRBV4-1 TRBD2 TGCGCCAGCAGCCAAGATAGCCTAGCGGGGGGGTACAATGAGCAGTTCTTC CASSQDSLAGGYNEQFF
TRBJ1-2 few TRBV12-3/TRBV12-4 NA TGTGCCAGCAGCTATACAGCGTATGGCTACACCTTC CASSYTAYGYTF
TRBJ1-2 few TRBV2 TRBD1 TGTGCCAGCAGTCTCCCGACAGGGGGCAGAAGGGACTATGGCTACACCTTC CASSLPTGGRRDYGYTF
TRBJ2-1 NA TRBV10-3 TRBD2 TGTGCCATCAGTTCTAGCGGTGTTTCCTACAATGAGCAGTTCTTC CAISSSGVSYNEQFF
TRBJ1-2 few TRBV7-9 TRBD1 TGTGCCAGCAGCTCACAGGGGAACGGCTACACCTTC CASSSQGNGYTF
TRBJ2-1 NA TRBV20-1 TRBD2 TGCAGTGCTAGTGCTTTCCCGGGACTAGCCTACAATGAGCAGTTCTTC CSASAFPGLAYNEQFF
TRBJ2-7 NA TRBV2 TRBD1 TGTGCCAGCAGTTCTGTGGGACAGGGGAGGTACGAGCAGTACTTC CASSSVGQGRYEQYF
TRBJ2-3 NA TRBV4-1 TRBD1 TGCGCCAGCAGCCAGTCGACAGGGGGGTTCACAGATACGCAGTATTTT CASSQSTGGFTDTQYF
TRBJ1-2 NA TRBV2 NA TGTGCCAGCAGTGGCCGTAGCTACACCTTC CASSGRSYTF
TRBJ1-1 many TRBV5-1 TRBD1 TGCGCCAGCAGCTCTTTACAGGGGGTCGGCACTGAAGCTTTCTTT CASSSLQGVGTEAFF
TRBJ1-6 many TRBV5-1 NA TGCGCCAGCAGCCACCTCTACCGGGACGTTGATAATTCACCCCTCCACTTT CASSHLYRDVDNSPLHF
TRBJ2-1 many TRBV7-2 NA TGTGCCAGCAGCTTTTTTGGGCTAGCAGGCAATGAGCAGTTCTTC CASSFFGLAGNEQFF
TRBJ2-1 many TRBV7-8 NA TGTGCCAGCAGCTTAGGAGCCGGGACTGGGCTCAATGAGCAGTTCTTC CASSLGAGTGLNEQFF
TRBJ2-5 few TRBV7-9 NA TGTGCCAGCAGCTCACGGTGGGGAGTGGAGACCCAGTACTTC CASSSRWGVETQYF
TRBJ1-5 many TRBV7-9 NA TGTGCCAGCAGCCCGATCGGGGGGCATCAGCCCCAGCATTTT CASSPIGGHQPQHF
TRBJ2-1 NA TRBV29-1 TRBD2 TGCAGCGCCGACGCCGGGGGGAATGAGCAGTTCTTC CSADAGGNEQFF
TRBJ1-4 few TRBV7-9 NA TGTGCCAGCAGCCCAGGTGGTTCGGCAGGCGAAAAACATAATGAAAAACTGTTTTTT CASSPGGSAGEKHNEKLFF
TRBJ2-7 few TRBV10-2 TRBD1 TGCGCCAGCACCCCTAAGAGACAGGGGGACTACGAGCAGTACTTC CASTPKRQGDYEQYF
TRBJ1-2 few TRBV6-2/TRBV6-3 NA TGTGCCAGCAGTTACTCCCCGAGGCAGACAAACTATGGCTACACCTTC CASSYSPRQTNYGYTF
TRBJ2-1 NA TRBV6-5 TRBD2 TGTGCCAGCAGCTCAAATCGGGGGAGCGGGGGGCCCAATGAGCAGTTCTTC CASSSNRGSGGPNEQFF
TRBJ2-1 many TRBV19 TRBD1 TGTGCCAGTAGTATAGGCAGGGGGAATGAGCAGTTCTTC CASSIGRGNEQFF
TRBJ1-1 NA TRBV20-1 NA TGCAGTGCCCGAGAGCTTACCTTCCGTGAAGCTTTCTTT CSARELTFREAFF
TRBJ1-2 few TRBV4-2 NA TGTGCCAGCAGCCAAGAGGTAGAGCTAGGCTATGGCTACACCTTC CASSQEVELGYGYTF
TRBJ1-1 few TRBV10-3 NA TGTGCCATCAGTGACCCAGGACAGATGAACACTGAAGCTTTCTTT CAISDPGQMNTEAFF
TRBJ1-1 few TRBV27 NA TGTGCCAGCGCCAGGAACACTGAAGCTTTCTTT CASARNTEAFF
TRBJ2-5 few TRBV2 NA TGTGCCAGCAGTTCCCGGGACCAAATGTACCAAGAGACCCAGTACTTC CASSSRDQMYQETQYF
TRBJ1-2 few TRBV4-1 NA TGCGCCAGCAGAAAACAGACCGCGTCTCAGGGAGATTATGGCTACACCTTC CASRKQTASQGDYGYTF
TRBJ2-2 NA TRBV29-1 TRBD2 TGCAGCGTTGAAGACGGGAGGGGTCGTATACGGAACACCGGGGAGCTGTTTTTT CSVEDGRGRIRNTGELFF